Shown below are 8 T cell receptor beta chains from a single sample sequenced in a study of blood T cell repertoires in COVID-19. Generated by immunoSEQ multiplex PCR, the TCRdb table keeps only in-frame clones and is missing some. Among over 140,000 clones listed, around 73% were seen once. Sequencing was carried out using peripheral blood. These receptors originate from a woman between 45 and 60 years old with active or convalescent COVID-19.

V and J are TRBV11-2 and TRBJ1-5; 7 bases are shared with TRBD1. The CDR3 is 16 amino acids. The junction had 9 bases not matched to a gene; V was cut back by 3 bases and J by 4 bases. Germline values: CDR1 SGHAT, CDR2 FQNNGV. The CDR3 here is CASSLGGTVTNQPQHF. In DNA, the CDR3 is TGTGCCAGCAGCTTGGGTGGGACAGTTACTAATCAGCCCCAGCATTTT.

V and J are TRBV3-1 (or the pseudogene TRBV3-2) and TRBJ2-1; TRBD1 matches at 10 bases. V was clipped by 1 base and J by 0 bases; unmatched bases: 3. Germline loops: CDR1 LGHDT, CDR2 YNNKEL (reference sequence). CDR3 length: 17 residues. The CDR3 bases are TGTGCCAGCAGCCAAGGCCGGGACAGGGGCTCCTACAATGAGCAGTTCTTC. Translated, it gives CASSQGRDRGSYNEQFF.

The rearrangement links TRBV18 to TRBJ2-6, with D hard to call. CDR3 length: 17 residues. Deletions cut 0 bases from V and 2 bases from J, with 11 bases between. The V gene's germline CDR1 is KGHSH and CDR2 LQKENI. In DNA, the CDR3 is TGTGCCAGCTCACCACCCCCAGTCGTACCTGGGGCCAACGTCCTGACTTTC. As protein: CASSPPPVVPGANVLTF.

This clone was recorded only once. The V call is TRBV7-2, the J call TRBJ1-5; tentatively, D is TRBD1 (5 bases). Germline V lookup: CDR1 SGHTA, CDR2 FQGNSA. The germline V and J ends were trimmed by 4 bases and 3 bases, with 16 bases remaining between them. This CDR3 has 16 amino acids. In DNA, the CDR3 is TGTGCCAGCAGCTCTGGGCAGGGAAGGCACAATCAGCCCCAGCATTTT. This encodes CASSSGQGRHNQPQHF.

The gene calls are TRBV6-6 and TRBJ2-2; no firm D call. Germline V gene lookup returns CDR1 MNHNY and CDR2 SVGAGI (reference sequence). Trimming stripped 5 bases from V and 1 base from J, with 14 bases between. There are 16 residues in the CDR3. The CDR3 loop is CASSRSGSWNTGELFF. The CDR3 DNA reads TGTGCCAGCAGTCGATCGGGCAGCTGGAACACCGGGGAGCTGTTTTTT.

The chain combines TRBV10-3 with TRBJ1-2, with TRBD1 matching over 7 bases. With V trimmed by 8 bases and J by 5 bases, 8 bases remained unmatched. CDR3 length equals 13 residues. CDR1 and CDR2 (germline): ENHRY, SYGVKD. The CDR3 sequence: CAIGQAGDYGYTF. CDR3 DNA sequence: TGTGCCATCGGACAGGCTGGGGATTATGGCTACACCTTC.

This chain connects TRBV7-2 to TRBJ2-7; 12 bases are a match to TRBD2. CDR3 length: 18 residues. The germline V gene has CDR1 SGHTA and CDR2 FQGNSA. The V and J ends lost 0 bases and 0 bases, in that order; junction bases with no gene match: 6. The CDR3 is CASSLATTSGGSSYEQYF. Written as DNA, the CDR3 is TGTGCCAGCAGCTTAGCTACCACTAGCGGGGGGTCCTCCTACGAGCAGTACTTC.

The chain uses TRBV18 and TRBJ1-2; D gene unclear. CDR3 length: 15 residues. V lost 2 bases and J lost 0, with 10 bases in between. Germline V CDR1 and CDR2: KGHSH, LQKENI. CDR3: CASSPAGSANYGYTF. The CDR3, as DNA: TGTGCCAGCTCACCAGCGGGTAGTGCTAACTATGGCTACACCTTC. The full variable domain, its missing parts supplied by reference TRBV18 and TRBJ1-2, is NAGVMQNPRHLVRRRGQEARLRCSPMKGHSHVYWYRQLPEEGLKFMVYLQKENIIDESGMPKERFSAEFPKEGPSILRIQQVVRGDSAAYFCASSPAGSANYGYTFGSGTRLTVV.